Below are 27 T cell receptor beta chains sequenced from a single sample in a study of a mutant IDH1 vaccine in newly diagnosed glioma. Time point indicated: week 35, safety follow-up. Vaccination comprised doses that each held 300 ug of mutant IDH1 20-mer peptide, plus topical imiquimod. The antigens these receptors bind are not known. Method: immunoSEQ multiplex PCR; TCRdb's copy keeps in-frame clones and lacks some. The sample has approximately 61,000 clones, roughly 81% seen once. The specimen was PBMCs, collected from a glioma patient whose treatment included an IDH1 peptide vaccine. The source is a man aged 35-49 years with glioma.

This chain links TRBV6-4 with TRBJ2-3; possibly TRBD1 or TRBD2 for D (5 bases each). Per germline, CDR1 MRHNA and CDR2 SNTAGT. The CDR3 totals 15 residues. The germline V and J ends were trimmed by 2 bases and 2 bases, with 11 bases remaining between them. The chain's CDR3 is CASSDPRGDTDTQYF. The CDR3, as DNA: TGTGCCAGCAGTGACCCCCGGGGCGACACAGATACGCAGTATTTT.

The V call is TRBV4-1, the J call TRBJ2-7; 10 nucleotides match TRBD2. This CDR3 contains 18 residues. The trim removed 0 bases at V and 2 bases at J, leaving 10 bases unmatched. The V gene's germline CDR1 is MGHRA and CDR2 YSYEKL. The DNA for the CDR3 is TGCGCCAGCAGCCAAGAAAAGCGGGGGGGCCCGTCTCCCTACGAGCAGTACTTC. Amino acids: CASSQEKRGGPSPYEQYF.

Notes on this clone: Other nucleotide sequences from this sample produce the same CDR3. This chain links TRBV7-2 with TRBJ2-7; tentatively, D is TRBD1 or TRBD2 (5 bases each). The ends were cut back, 1 base at V and 7 bases at J, with 14 bases in the middle. From germline, CDR1 is SGHTA and CDR2 FQGNSA. The CDR3 covers 14 residues. The CDR3 is CASSLVGGGREQYF. The CDR3 nucleotides are TGTGCCAGCAGCTTAGTGGGTGGGGGTCGGGAGCAGTACTTC.

The CDR3 DNA follows: TGCGCCAGCAGCCAAGATAGGCGGGAGAACACTGAAGCTTTCTTT. As protein: CASSQDRRENTEAFF. The chain is built from TRBV4-3 and TRBJ1-1; D ambiguous. CDR3 length: 15 amino acids. Germline CDR1 and CDR2: LGHNA and YSLEER. The V gene lost 0 bases and the J gene lost 1 base, with 9 bases spanning the gap.

The gene calls are TRBV4-3 and TRBJ1-1, with D unresolved. The CDR3 runs 14 residues. Trimming stripped 0 bases from V and 5 bases from J, with 10 bases between. CDR1 LGHNA and CDR2 YSLEER come from the germline V gene. The DNA for the CDR3 is TGCGCCAGCAGCCAAGAGGGGAGGGATACTGAAGCTTTCTTT. Its protein is CASSQEGRDTEAFF.

This rearrangement joins TRBV4-3 to TRBJ1-4; D remains ambiguous. The V gene lost 4 bases and the J gene lost 4 bases, with 13 bases spanning the gap. Germline V gives CDR1 LGHNA, CDR2 YSLEER. CDR3 size: 15 residues. CDR3 DNA: TGCGCCAGCAGCCCCATGCGGGCTAGTAATGAAAAACTGTTTTTT. It yields the protein CASSPMRASNEKLFF.

The chain joins TRBV18 to TRBJ1-5, with D possibly matching TRBD1 (6 bases). V was shortened by 0 bases and J by 6 bases, with 12 bases between the two germline ends. The germline CDR1 and CDR2 sequences are KGHSH and LQKENI. The CDR3 is 15 residues long. CDR3 sequence reads: CASSPPHQGFQPQHF. The CDR3 region has the DNA TGTGCCAGCTCACCACCGCATCAGGGGTTTCAGCCCCAGCATTTT.

This clone was recorded only once. The chain is built from TRBV5-5 and TRBJ1-5, with D possibly TRBD1 on 6 matching bases. V lost 2 bases and J 9 bases, leaving 12 bases between the germline ends. Per germline, CDR1 SGHKS and CDR2 YYEKEE (reference sequence). This CDR3 is 13 amino acids long. The CDR3 reads CASSFGTLGPQHF. DNA for the CDR3: TGTGCCAGCAGCTTCGGGACACTTGGGCCCCAGCATTTT.

The rearrangement joins TRBV4-1 to TRBJ1-1; 9 nucleotides line up with TRBD1. The CDR3 totals 15 residues. V lost 3 bases, J lost 5 bases, and 7 bases stayed unmatched. In germline, CDR1 is MGHRA, CDR2 YSYEKL. Here the CDR3 DNA reads TGCGCCAGCAGCCACCTGACAGGGGGAAGGACTGAAGCTTTCTTT. This sequence encodes CASSHLTGGRTEAFF.

This clone was detected only once. The genes are TRBV6-5 and TRBJ2-7, with TRBD2 matching over 8 bases. The CDR3 consists of 15 residues. Per the germline V gene, CDR1 is MNHEY and CDR2 is SVGAGI. V shed 6 bases, J shed 1 base, and the junction held 8 bases outside the gene matches. CDR3 in DNA: TGTGCCAGCAGGACTCTAAGCGGGGGTTCCTACGAGCAGTACTTC. Translated, it gives CASRTLSGGSYEQYF.

The rearrangement joins TRBV5-1 to TRBJ2-1; D uncertain. This CDR3 spans 14 amino acids. Looked up from germline, CDR1 is SGHRS and CDR2 is YFSETQ. Trimming took off 6 bases at V and 4 bases at J, with 14 bases between the two ends. CDR3 coding DNA: TGCGCCAGCACCTACGAGGCCGCTTACAATGAGCAGTTCTTC. Protein sequence: CASTYEAAYNEQFF.

This clone has just one count. The rearrangement links TRBV5-6 to TRBJ1-5; D unclear. Per germline, CDR1 SGHDT and CDR2 YYEEEE. Deletions cut 3 bases from V and 2 bases from J, with 18 bases between. The CDR3 has 17 amino acids. The CDR3: CASSWAGERWGNQPQHF. The DNA of the CDR3 is TGTGCCAGCAGCTGGGCTGGGGAGCGGTGGGGCAATCAGCCCCAGCATTTT.

In its sample, this clone was seen a few times. J is TRBJ1-5 and V is TRBV2; D is uncertain. The germline gives CDR1 SNHLY, CDR2 FYNNEI. Trimming left V 2 bases short and J 1 base short, with 6 bases between. The CDR3 spans 14 residues. CDR3 sequence: CASSEMASNQPQHF. Written as DNA, the CDR3 is TGTGCCAGCAGTGAAATGGCAAGCAATCAGCCCCAGCATTTT. Full variable domain (missing parts from reference TRBV2 and TRBJ1-5): EPEVTQTPSHQVTQMGQEVILRCVPISNHLYFYWYRQILGQKVEFLVSFYNNEISEKSEIFDDQFSVERPDGSNFTLKIRSTKLEDSAMYFCASSEMASNQPQHFGDGTRLSIL.

The gene calls are TRBV7-2 and TRBJ1-2; the D gene is possibly TRBD1 (5 bases). Germline CDR1 reads SGHTA; CDR2 reads FQGNSA. The length of the CDR3 is 14 residues. Trimming stripped 1 base from V and 2 bases from J, with 8 bases between. As DNA, the CDR3 is TGTGCCAGCAGCTTAGTGGGGGAAAACTATGGCTACACCTTC. It encodes CASSLVGENYGYTF. Drawing the rest from reference TRBV7-2 and TRBJ1-2, the complete variable domain is GAGVSQSPSNKVTEKGKDVELRCDPISGHTALYWYRQSLGQGLEFLIYFQGNSAPDKSGLPSDRFSAERTGGSVSTLTIQRTQQEDSAVYLCASSLVGENYGYTFGSGTRLTVV.

J is TRBJ1-4 and V is TRBV28; perhaps TRBD1 as D (6 bases). This CDR3 comprises 16 residues. The germline CDR1 and CDR2 sequences are MDHEN and SYDVKM. The V gene lost 3 bases and the J gene lost 0 bases, with 11 bases spanning the gap. CDR3: CASSFWDIATNEKLFF. For the CDR3, the DNA is TGTGCCAGCAGTTTTTGGGACATCGCAACTAATGAAAAACTGTTTTTT.

CDR3 sequence (DNA): TGCGCCAGCTCAGTGAGTCGTCAAGCGGGAGGGCCGAACACCGGGGAGCTGTTTTTT. Translated, it gives CASSVSRQAGGPNTGELFF. The chain uses TRBV10-1 and TRBJ2-2; 10 bases line up with TRBD2. Germline V CDR1 and CDR2: WNHNN, SYGVQD (reference sequence). V trimming: 8 bases; J trimming: 0 bases; junction bases outside the gene matches: 15. The CDR3 extends over 19 amino acids.

This clone occurred many times. The chain employs TRBV4-2 and TRBJ2-2; D is ambiguous. Germline CDR1 and CDR2: LGHNA and YNFKEQ. Trimming took 4 bases from V and 4 from J, leaving 13 bases between them. The CDR3 totals 15 residues. The CDR3 loop is CASSLVEQSTGELFF. CDR3 DNA sequence: TGTGCCAGCAGCCTAGTGGAACAGAGCACCGGGGAGCTGTTTTTT.

The V call is TRBV4-3, the J call TRBJ2-7; D might be TRBD1 or TRBD2, each matching 5 bases. Germline CDR1 and CDR2: LGHNA and YSLEER. Trimming left V 0 bases short and J 0 bases short, with 15 bases between. The length of the CDR3 is 17 residues. CDR3 sequence: CASSQERGDPSSYEQYF. DNA for the CDR3: TGCGCCAGCAGCCAAGAGAGAGGGGATCCAAGCTCCTACGAGCAGTACTTC.

DNA of the CDR3: TGCGCCAGCAGCCAAGTTGGGGGAGACTATGGCTACACCTTC. Translated, it gives CASSQVGGDYGYTF. This chain links TRBV4-3 with TRBJ1-2, with a weak D call TRBD1 (5 bases). V was cut by 1 base and J by 3 bases, with 9 bases left in between. In germline, CDR1 is LGHNA, CDR2 YSLEER. The CDR3 loop spans 14 amino acids.

This clone was counted only a few times. The chain joins TRBV6-4 to TRBJ2-3; D remains ambiguous. The germline V and J ends were trimmed by 4 bases and 2 bases, with 7 bases remaining between them. CDR3 length: 13 residues. Germline lookup yields CDR1 MRHNA and CDR2 SNTAGT. The CDR3 sequence: CASSGSFTDTQYF. CDR3 bases: TGTGCCAGCAGTGGATCCTTCACAGATACGCAGTATTTT.

V and J are TRBV6-4 and TRBJ1-2, with D uncertain. V was shortened by 7 bases and J by 4 bases, with 13 bases between the two germline ends. Germline V lookup: CDR1 MRHNA, CDR2 SNTAGT. The CDR3 runs to 13 residues. CDR3 sequence: CASNPQTPYGYTF. The CDR3 nucleotides are TGTGCCAGCAACCCCCAGACGCCCTATGGCTACACCTTC.

The chain uses TRBV19 and TRBJ1-1, with D tentatively TRBD1 (5 bases). The CDR3 runs to 14 residues. The V gene lost 3 bases and the J gene lost 1 base, with 9 bases spanning the gap. Germline loops: CDR1 LNHDA, CDR2 SQIVND (reference sequence). The CDR3 DNA sequence: TGTGCCAGTAGTATTGCTGGGGCGAACACTGAAGCTTTCTTT. It is translated as CASSIAGANTEAFF.

This clone was found once. J is TRBJ2-7 and V is TRBV6-1; D possibly matches TRBD1 or TRBD2 (6 bases each). Germline lookup yields CDR1 MNHNS and CDR2 SASEGT. The V end was cut by 6 bases, the J end by 2 bases, with 8 bases between. CDR3 length: 12 amino acids. The CDR3 bases are TGTGCCAGCAGGGGGGGCCCCTACGAGCAGTACTTC. Its protein is CASRGGPYEQYF.

This clone was seen a handful of times. This sequence joins TRBV9 and TRBJ1-2; D gene uncertain. Trimming pared 0 bases from V and 9 bases from J, leaving 12 bases between. The CDR3 sequence is 13 residues long. CDR1 is SGDLS and CDR2 is YYNGEE in the germline V gene. The CDR3 DNA follows: TGTGCCAGCAGCGTAGCATCTAGAGAGAGCTACACCTTC. It yields the protein CASSVASRESYTF.

This chain joins TRBV29-1 and TRBJ1-5; no clear D gene. Looked up from germline, CDR1 is SQVTM and CDR2 is ANQGSEA. CDR3 length: 12 amino acids. V lost 4 bases to trimming and J lost 4 bases, with 8 bases between them. DNA of the CDR3: TGCAGCGTTGGGAATTTAAATCAGCCCCAGCATTTT. This translates into CSVGNLNQPQHF.

In this sample, this clone turned up once. The gene calls are TRBV6-1 and TRBJ2-7, with D uncertain. This CDR3 is 12 amino acids long. V lost 7 bases and J 4 bases, leaving 11 bases between the germline ends. CDR1 and CDR2 (germline): MNHNS, SASEGT. The CDR3 sequence is CASTLVRYEQYF. The CDR3 DNA follows: TGTGCCAGCACTCTAGTTCGGTACGAGCAGTACTTC.

This clone was counted once. This chain joins TRBV27 and TRBJ2-7; perhaps TRBD1 as D (5 bases). This CDR3 has 14 amino acids. Germline V gives CDR1 MNHEY, CDR2 SMNVEV (reference sequence). V lost 6 bases to trimming and J lost 0 bases, with 12 bases between them. CDR3 residues: CASRFHRSSYEQYF. The CDR3 region has the DNA TGTGCCAGCAGATTTCACAGGAGCTCCTACGAGCAGTACTTC.